One and the same sample provided the 17 T cell receptor beta chains below, sequenced in a study of cytomegalovirus exposure and HLA in healthy donors (dated by TCRdb to about 2017). Library preparation employed the immunoSEQ multiplex PCR assay. For the multiplex PCR, a mixture combining 60 forward primers for TCR Vbeta segments and 13 reverse primers for TCR Jbeta segments was used. Drawn from immuneACCESS, this table holds only the in-frame rearrangements with V and J called that TCRdb kept. Clones are partly lost; checked studies trace under half to an unresolved V gene and leave the rest unexplained. The sample records around 150,000 clones, approximately 73% of which are singletons. The leading ten clones occupy approximately 15% of the sample. The sample comprised PBMCs. The receptors were gathered from a human donor in good health.

This clone has more than one count but fewer than ten. The CDR3 bases are TGTGCCAGCGAGGATAACTATGGCTACACCTTC. Residues: CASEDNYGYTF. The chain links TRBV2 to TRBJ1-2; no definite D call. Germline V CDR1 and CDR2: SNHLY, FYNNEI. The CDR3 has 11 amino acids. With 8 bases removed from V and 1 base from J, the gap between germline ends came to 5 bases. The variable domain in full, completed from reference TRBV2 and TRBJ1-2, reads EPEVTQTPSHQVTQMGQEVILRCVPISNHLYFYWYRQILGQKVEFLVSFYNNEISEKSEIFDDQFSVERPDGSNFTLKIRSTKLEDSAMYFCASEDNYGYTFGSGTRLTVV.

V usage is TRBV18 and J usage is TRBJ2-7; 7 bases are a match to TRBD2. Germline trimming cut 9 bases from V and 3 bases from J; bases unmatched to any gene: 14. CDR1 and CDR2 from the germline V gene are KGHSH and LQKENI. The CDR3 runs to 15 residues. The CDR3 protein is CASSTGLADLYEQYF. The CDR3 DNA is TGTGCCAGTTCAACCGGCCTAGCGGACCTCTACGAGCAGTACTTC.

DNA for the CDR3: TGTGCCAGTAGTATAGCCCTAACCTCCTACAATGAGCAGTTCTTC. It specifies CASSIALTSYNEQFF. This chain uses TRBV19 with TRBJ2-1; no clear D. Germline V lookup: CDR1 LNHDA, CDR2 SQIVND (reference sequence). The CDR3 contains 15 residues. Trimming took 1 base from V and 0 from J, leaving 7 bases between them.

The chain employs TRBV6-5 and TRBJ1-6; TRBD1 is a possible D gene (6 bases). The ends were cut back, 4 bases at V and 9 bases at J, with 13 bases in the middle. This CDR3 is 14 amino acids long. Germline V CDR1 and CDR2: MNHEY, SVGAGI. The CDR3 here is CASSLRQGSSPLHF. As DNA, the CDR3 is TGTGCCAGCAGTTTAAGGCAGGGGAGTTCACCCCTCCACTTT.

The chain joins TRBV19 to TRBJ1-1, with 7 bases aligning to TRBD1. The CDR3 consists of 12 residues. Germline assignment: CDR1 LNHDA and CDR2 SQIVND (reference sequence). The V segment lost 3 bases and the J segment 7 bases; nucleotides outside the gene matches: 2. CDR3 coding DNA: TGTGCCAGTAGTATTGGGACAGTTGAAGCTTTCTTT. The encoded protein is CASSIGTVEAFF.

This chain uses TRBV6-6 with TRBJ2-5, with a tentative D call TRBD1 (5 bases). V was clipped by 4 bases and J by 2 bases, with 14 bases between them. CDR3 length: 15 residues. Germline V CDR1 and CDR2: MNHNY, SVGAGI (reference sequence). The CDR3 is CASSSQLGAQETQYF. The DNA for the CDR3 is TGTGCCAGCAGTTCCCAGCTAGGGGCGCAAGAGACCCAGTACTTC.

This chain joins TRBV6-1 and TRBJ1-4; 8 nucleotides line up with TRBD1. Germline CDR1 MNHNS, CDR2 SASEGT. The CDR3 totals 13 residues. V lost 6 bases and J lost 7; bases outside the gene matches: 4. The CDR3 reads CASSRGRGEKLFF. CDR3 nucleotides: TGTGCCAGCAGCAGGGGGCGCGGTGAAAAACTGTTTTTT.

The V call is TRBV20-1, the J call TRBJ1-1, with no clear D. Between the trimmed V and J ends, which lost 7 bases and 0 bases, there was a span of 6 bases. Germline values: CDR1 DFQATT, CDR2 SNEGSKA (reference sequence). The CDR3 runs 11 residues. The CDR3 loop reads CSVGVNTEAFF. In DNA form, the CDR3 reads TGCAGTGTGGGCGTGAACACTGAAGCTTTCTTT.

This chain connects TRBV6-1 to TRBJ2-7, with D possibly matching TRBD2 (5 bases). Germline CDR1 and CDR2: MNHNS and SASEGT. The CDR3 is made up of 15 amino acids. V lost 2 bases, J lost 3 bases, and 14 bases lay in between. The CDR3 here is CASSELVGGDYEQYF. The CDR3 nucleotides read TGTGCCAGCAGTGAACTGGTAGGAGGCGACTACGAGCAGTACTTC.

V is TRBV4-1 and J is TRBJ2-5; TRBD2 matches at 7 bases. Matching the DNA end better, TRBJ2-7 makes the J call doubtful. This CDR3 is 15 amino acids long. Germline CDR1 MGHRA, CDR2 YSYEKL. The DNA of the CDR3 is TGCGCCAGCAGCCGAACTAGCGTTAGCTCCTACGAGCAGTACTTC. This sequence encodes CASSRTSVSSYEQYF.

V gene TRBV2 combines with J gene TRBJ2-1, with 12 bases identical to TRBD2. CDR3 length: 15 residues. V trimming: 2 bases; J trimming: 7 bases; junction bases outside the gene matches: 3. Germline V gene sequence: CDR1 SNHLY, CDR2 FYNNEI. The CDR3 sequence: CASSELAGGPNEQFF. The CDR3 DNA follows: TGTGCCAGCAGTGAACTAGCGGGGGGGCCTAATGAGCAGTTCTTC.

In this sample, this clone turned up a few times. The chain has TRBV27 and TRBJ2-3; TRBD2 matches at 7 bases. V dropped 5 bases and J dropped 2; count of bases not matched to a gene: 7. The CDR3 consists of 15 residues. CDR1 and CDR2 from the germline V gene are MNHEY and SMNVEV (reference sequence). The CDR3 is CASSITGGFTDTQYF. The CDR3 DNA sequence: TGTGCCAGCAGTATTACCGGGGGGTTCACAGATACGCAGTATTTT.

The rearrangement links TRBV7-3 to TRBJ2-3; TRBD2 agrees at 13 bases. Germline-derived CDR1 and CDR2 are SGHTA and FQGTGA. Losses at the gene ends were 4 bases for V and 4 bases for J; bases not matched to a gene: 5. The CDR3 is made up of 16 amino acids. This chain's CDR3 is CASSSGLAGAADTQYF. As DNA, the CDR3 is TGTGCCAGCAGCTCAGGACTAGCGGGGGCCGCAGATACGCAGTATTTT.

The sample holds a few counts of this clone. CDR3 protein: CASSSGGQGNEAFF. CDR3 coding DNA: TGTGCCAGCAGCTCGGGGGGCCAGGGAAATGAAGCTTTCTTT. The genes are TRBV13 and TRBJ1-1; maybe TRBD1 (6 bases). V lost 4 bases and J lost 7, with 16 bases in between. CDR3 length: 14 amino acids. Germline loops: CDR1 PRHDT, CDR2 FYEKMQ (reference sequence).

V gene TRBV10-3 combines with J gene TRBJ2-4; the match to TRBD2 covers 8 bases. CDR1 is ENHRY, CDR2 SYGVKD, per germline. The junction had 5 bases not matched to a gene; V was cut back by 0 bases and J by 4 bases. The CDR3 spans 16 residues. The CDR3 spells CAISESPSGLKNIQYF. The CDR3 DNA reads as TGTGCCATCAGTGAGTCGCCTAGCGGGCTTAAAAACATTCAGTACTTC.

J is TRBJ2-5 and V is TRBV7-2; TRBD2 matches at 11 bases. The CDR3 length is 15 residues. Germline CDR1 is SGHTA and CDR2 is FQGNSA. V lost 5 bases to trimming and J lost 2 bases; unmatched junction nucleotides: 4. CDR3 sequence: CASSPGTSGQETQYF. The DNA of the CDR3 is TGTGCCAGCAGCCCCGGGACTAGCGGTCAAGAGACCCAGTACTTC.

This chain connects TRBV7-9 to TRBJ2-7, with D perhaps TRBD2 (5 bases). The CDR3 is 14 residues long. Germline loops: CDR1 SEHNR, CDR2 FQNEAQ (reference sequence). V was clipped by 5 bases and J by 2 bases, with 13 bases between them. In DNA form, the CDR3 reads TGTGCCAGCAGCGACCGGGGTAAGGCCTACGAGCAGTACTTC. Its protein is CASSDRGKAYEQYF.